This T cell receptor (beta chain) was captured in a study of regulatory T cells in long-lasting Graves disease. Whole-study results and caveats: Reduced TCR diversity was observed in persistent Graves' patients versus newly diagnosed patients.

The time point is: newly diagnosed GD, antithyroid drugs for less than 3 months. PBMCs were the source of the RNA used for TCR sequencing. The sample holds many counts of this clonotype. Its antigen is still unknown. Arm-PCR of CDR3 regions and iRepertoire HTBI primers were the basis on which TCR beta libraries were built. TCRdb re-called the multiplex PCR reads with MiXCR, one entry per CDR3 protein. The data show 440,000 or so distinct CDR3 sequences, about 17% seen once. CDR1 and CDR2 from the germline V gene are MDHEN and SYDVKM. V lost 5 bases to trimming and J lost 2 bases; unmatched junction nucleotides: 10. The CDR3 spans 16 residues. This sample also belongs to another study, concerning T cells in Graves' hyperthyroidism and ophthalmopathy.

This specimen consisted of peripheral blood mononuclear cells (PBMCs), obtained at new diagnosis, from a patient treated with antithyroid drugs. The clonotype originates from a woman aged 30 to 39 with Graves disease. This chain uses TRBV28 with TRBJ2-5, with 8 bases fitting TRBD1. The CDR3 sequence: CASSLWPDRGQETQYF. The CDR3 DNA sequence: TGTGCCAGCAGTCTGTGGCCTGACAGGGGACAAGAGACCCAGTACTTC.